This TCR beta chain appears in the sequencing data of a study of blood T cell repertoires in COVID-19. The repertoire was sequenced with immunoSEQ multiplex PCR; TCRdb's copy has only in-frame clones and lacks some. Of a few hundred thousand clones detected, 70% to 90% appear once; the ten largest clones hold more than 0.95%. Material: PBMCs or T cells enriched from blood (not recorded which). The receptor comes from a woman aged 40 to 50 with acute COVID-19.

The CDR3 DNA is TGTGCCAGCAGCGGTTTCAGGGGGGCAACTAATGAAAAACTGTTTTTT. Translation: CASSGFRGATNEKLFF. This chain links TRBV7-9 with TRBJ1-4; the match to TRBD1 covers 7 bases. The V segment lost 5 bases and the J segment 0 bases; nucleotides outside the gene matches: 6. This CDR3 contains 16 residues. Germline V CDR1 and CDR2: SEHNR, FQNEAQ (reference sequence). Full variable domain (outside the CDR3, taken from reference TRBV7-9 and TRBJ1-4): DTGVSQNPRHKITKRGQNVTFRCDPISEHNRLYWYRQTLGQGPEFLTYFQNEAQLEKSRLLSDRFSAERPKGSFSTLEIQRTEQGDSAMYLCASSGFRGATNEKLFFGSGTQLSVL.